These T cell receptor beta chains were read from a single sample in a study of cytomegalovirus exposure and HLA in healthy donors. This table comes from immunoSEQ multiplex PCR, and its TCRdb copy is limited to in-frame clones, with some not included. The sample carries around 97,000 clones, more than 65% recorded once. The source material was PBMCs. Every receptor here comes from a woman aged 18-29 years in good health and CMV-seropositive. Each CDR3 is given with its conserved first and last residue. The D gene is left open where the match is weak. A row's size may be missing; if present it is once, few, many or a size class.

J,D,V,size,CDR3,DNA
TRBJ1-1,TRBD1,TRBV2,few,CASTQGGRANTEAFF,TGTGCCAGCACCCAAGGGGGCAGGGCGAACACTGAAGCTTTCTTT
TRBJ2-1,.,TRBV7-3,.,CASSLEVGSWQFF,TGTGCCAGCAGCTTAGAAGTCGGGAGTTGGCAGTTCTTC
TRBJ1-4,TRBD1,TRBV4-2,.,CASSQDRGHEKLFF,TGTGCCAGCAGCCAGGACAGGGGGCATGAAAAACTGTTTTTT
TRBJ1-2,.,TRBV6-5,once,CASSYPTDSYGYTF,TGTGCCAGCAGTTACCCTACCGACAGCTATGGCTACACCTTC
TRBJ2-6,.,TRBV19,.,CASSIGEGVGANVLTF,TGTGCCAGTAGTATAGGCGAAGGAGTTGGGGCCAACGTCCTGACTTTC
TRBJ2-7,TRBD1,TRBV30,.,CAWSVLQGDYEQYF,TGTGCCTGGAGTGTACTTCAGGGGGACTACGAGCAGTACTTC
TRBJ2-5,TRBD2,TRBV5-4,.,CASSRGIRHTSGNETQYF,TGTGCCAGCAGCCGGGGCATTCGGCATACTAGCGGGAATGAGACCCAGTACTTC
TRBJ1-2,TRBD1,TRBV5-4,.,CASSLDREAHGYTF,TGTGCCAGCAGCCTGGACAGGGAAGCTCATGGCTACACCTTC
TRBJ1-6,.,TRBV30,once,CAWATDSPLHF,TGTGCCTGGGCCACGGATTCACCCCTCCACTTT
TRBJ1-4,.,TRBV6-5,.,CASSDTSKEKLFF,TGTGCCAGCAGTGACACCTCTAAAGAAAAACTGTTTTTT
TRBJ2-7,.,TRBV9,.,CASSDPGSFPCERDIEAYEQYF,TGTGCCAGCAGCGATCCGGGTTCGTTCCCTTGCGAGCGGGACATCGAAGCCTACGAGCAGTACTTC
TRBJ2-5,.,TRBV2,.,CASSERDTIQETQYF,TGTGCCAGCAGTGAAAGGGACACCATTCAAGAGACCCAGTACTTC
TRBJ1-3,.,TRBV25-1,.,CATRKEGASGNTIYF,TGTGCCACCCGAAAGGAGGGAGCCTCTGGAAACACCATATATTTT
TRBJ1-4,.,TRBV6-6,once,CASGRNEKLFF,TGTGCATCGGGGAGGAATGAAAAACTGTTTTTT
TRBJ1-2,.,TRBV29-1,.,CSVVGGDYGYTF,TGCAGCGTTGTAGGAGGGGACTATGGCTACACCTTC
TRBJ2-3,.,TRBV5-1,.,CASSLAFTRGDTQYF,TGCGCCAGCAGCTTGGCCTTCACCCGCGGGGATACGCAGTATTTT
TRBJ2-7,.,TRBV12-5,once,CASGLYRVFYEQYF,TGTGCTAGTGGTTTATACAGGGTATTCTACGAGCAGTACTTC
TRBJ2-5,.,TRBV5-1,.,CASSFNSQETQYF,TGCGCCAGCAGCTTCAACTCCCAAGAGACCCAGTACTTC
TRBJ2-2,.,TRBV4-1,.,CASSQEVMIGLGAGELFF,TGCGCCAGCAGCCAAGAGGTGATGATCGGTTTAGGGGCCGGGGAGCTGTTTTTT
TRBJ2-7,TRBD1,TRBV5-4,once,CASSLIPGGDYEQYF,TGTGCCAGCAGCTTAATACCAGGGGGCGACTACGAGCAGTACTTC
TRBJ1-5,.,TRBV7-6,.,CASSLGTGNSNQPQHF,TGTGCCAGCAGCTTAGGGACGGGGAATAGCAATCAGCCCCAGCATTTT
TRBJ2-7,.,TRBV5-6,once,CASSFRGTAYEQYF,TGTGCCAGCAGCTTCCGCGGGACAGCCTACGAGCAGTACTTC
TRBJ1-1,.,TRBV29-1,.,CSVERTPNTEAFF,TGCAGCGTTGAGAGGACACCGAACACTGAAGCTTTCTTT
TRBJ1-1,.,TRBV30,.,CAWKAGGYEAFF,TGTGCCTGGAAGGCCGGCGGATATGAAGCTTTCTTT
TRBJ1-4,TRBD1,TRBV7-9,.,CASSLEGQGGEKLFF,TGTGCCAGCAGCCTAGAGGGACAGGGGGGTGAAAAACTGTTTTTT
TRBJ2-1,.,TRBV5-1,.,CASSLQEPSYNEQFF,TGCGCCAGCAGCCTACAGGAGCCATCCTACAATGAGCAGTTCTTC
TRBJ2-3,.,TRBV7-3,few,CASSPPSDTQYF,TGTGCCAGCAGCCCCCCTTCAGATACGCAGTATTTT
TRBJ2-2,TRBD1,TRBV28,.,CASSGTGETGELFF,TGTGCCAGCAGTGGGACAGGGGAGACCGGGGAGCTGTTTTTT
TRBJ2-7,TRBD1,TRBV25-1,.,CASSLEGAFGEQYF,TGTGCCAGCAGTCTTGAGGGGGCCTTTGGCGAGCAGTACTTC
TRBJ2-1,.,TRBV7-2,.,CASSLEGGHVTYNEQFF,TGTGCCAGCAGCTTAGAGGGAGGACATGTCACCTACAATGAGCAGTTCTTC
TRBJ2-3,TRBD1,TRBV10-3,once,CAISPGQFSTDTQYF,TGTGCCATCAGTCCGGGACAGTTTAGCACAGATACGCAGTATTTT
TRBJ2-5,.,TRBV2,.,CASSVLAVAQETQYF,TGTGCCAGCAGCGTACTAGCTGTCGCCCAAGAGACCCAGTACTTC
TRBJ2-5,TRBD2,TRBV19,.,CASKFGGGETQYF,TGTGCCAGCAAGTTTGGGGGGGGAGAGACCCAGTACTTC
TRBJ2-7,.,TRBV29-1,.,CSVEGTLANEQYF,TGCAGCGTTGAAGGAACGCTTGCGAACGAGCAGTACTTC
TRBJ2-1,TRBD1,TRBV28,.,CASSQNAGQVYNEQFF,TGTGCCAGCAGCCAGAACGCGGGACAGGTCTACAATGAGCAGTTCTTC
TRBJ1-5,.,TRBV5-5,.,CASSLASENQPQHF,TGTGCCAGCAGCTTGGCCTCGGAGAATCAGCCCCAGCATTTT
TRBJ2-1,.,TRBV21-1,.,CASSKGGPTTFNEQFF,TGTGCCAGCAGCAAAGGGGGGCCCACCACGTTCAATGAGCAGTTCTTC
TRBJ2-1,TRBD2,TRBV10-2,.,CASSDPVKSGRGEYNEQFF,TGCGCCAGCAGTGACCCGGTGAAGAGCGGGCGGGGGGAGTACAATGAGCAGTTCTTC
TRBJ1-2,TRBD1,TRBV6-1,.,CAISLDRGRDGYTF,TGTGCCATCTCTTTAGACAGGGGGCGGGATGGCTACACCTTC
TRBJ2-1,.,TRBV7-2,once,CASSLGSSSYNEQFF,TGTGCCAGCAGCTTAGGCTCTAGCTCCTACAATGAGCAGTTCTTC
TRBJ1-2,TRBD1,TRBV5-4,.,CASSYPGQGAANYGYTF,TGTGCCAGCAGCTACCCGGGACAGGGGGCCGCGAACTATGGCTACACCTTC
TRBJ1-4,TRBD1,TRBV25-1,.,CASSEFSRTGKLFF,TGTGCCAGCAGTGAATTTAGCCGGACAGGAAAACTGTTTTTT
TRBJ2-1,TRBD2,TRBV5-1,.,CASSLLAGGPGEQFF,TGCGCCAGCAGCTTACTAGCGGGGGGGCCAGGTGAGCAGTTCTTC
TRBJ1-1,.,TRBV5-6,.,CASSLGGTTEAFF,TGTGCCAGCAGCTTGGGGGGGACAACTGAAGCTTTCTTT
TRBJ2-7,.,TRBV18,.,CASSPPIEYYEQYF,TGTGCCAGCTCACCACCTATCGAGTACTACGAGCAGTACTTC
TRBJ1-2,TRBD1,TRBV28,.,CASRTGQGAGYTF,TGTGCCAGCAGGACGGGACAGGGGGCTGGCTACACCTTC
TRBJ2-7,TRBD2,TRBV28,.,CASRTSGGHYEQYF,TGTGCCAGCAGAACTAGCGGGGGGCACTACGAGCAGTACTTC
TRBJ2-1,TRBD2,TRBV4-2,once,CASSQGVAGGVNEQFF,TGTGCCAGCAGCCAAGGGGTAGCGGGAGGGGTTAATGAGCAGTTCTTC
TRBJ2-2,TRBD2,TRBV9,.,CASSRVGLAATGELFF,TGTGCCAGCAGCAGGGTAGGACTAGCGGCTACCGGGGAGCTGTTTTTT
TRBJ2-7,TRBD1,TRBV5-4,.,CASSTGQGSYEQYF,TGTGCCAGCAGCACGGGACAGGGCTCCTACGAGCAGTACTTC
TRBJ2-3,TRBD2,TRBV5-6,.,CASTLGTKADTQYF,TGTGCCAGCACCCTCGGGACTAAGGCCGATACGCAGTATTTT
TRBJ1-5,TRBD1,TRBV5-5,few,CASSEGQGGYLPQHF,TGTGCCAGCAGCGAGGGACAGGGCGGTTATCTGCCCCAGCATTTT